This T cell receptor beta chain was sequenced in a study of cytomegalovirus exposure and HLA in healthy donors. Across the study: HLA-typed donors contributed around 85 million unique TCRs, which were held in an early data release.

Whole-study findings and limits: V- and J-gene trimming of TCR beta was linked (in a later analysis) to a missense DCLRE1C variant.

The PCR employed 60 Vbeta primers together with 13 Jbeta primers. The data were produced by immunoSEQ multiplex PCR, yet TCRdb's version contains in-frame clones alone and is incomplete. The sample holds around 150,000 clones; 68% are singletons and the top ten take roughly 4%. CDR1 SGHRS and CDR2 YFSETQ come from the germline V gene. The CDR3 is 16 amino acids. V lost 4 bases to trimming and J lost 1 base, with 17 bases between them. About this clone itself: Antigen specificity is unknown.

The sequence was obtained from a woman aged 18 to 35 in good health and CMV-seropositive. This chain links TRBV5-1 with TRBJ2-5; D may be TRBD1 (6 bases). Sequences were obtained from PBMCs. CDR3 in amino acids: CASSHQQQGSQETQYF. The DNA of the CDR3 is TGCGCCAGCAGCCATCAACAACAGGGTTCCCAAGAGACCCAGTACTTC.